The 32 T cell receptor beta chains in this list originate from one sample, sequenced in a study of CD8 T cells in ankylosing spondylitis. Antigen specificity for these receptors is unknown. Study-wide points: A TCR beta motif of eight highly homologous variants appeared characteristic of ankylosing spondylitis blood.

One entry per CDR3 protein, called by TCRdb with MiXCR from the 5' RACE reads. This repertoire shows almost 400,000 distinct CDR3 sequences, 20% to 25% found once; its top ten account for about a sixth. The sample was blood, either unsorted or a sorted T cell fraction (not recorded which). The receptors here all came from a male donor with ankylosing spondylitis.

This chain uses TRBV19 with TRBJ1-6; the D gene is possibly TRBD1 (6 bases). In germline, CDR1 is LNHDA, CDR2 SQIVND (reference sequence). V lost 4 bases, J lost 7 bases, and 14 bases lay in between. The CDR3 is made up of 15 amino acids. Written as DNA, the CDR3 is TGTGCCAGTAGTACCTCACCGGGACACAATTCACCCCTCCACTTT. It encodes CASSTSPGHNSPLHF.

V and J are TRBV27 and TRBJ1-5; D ambiguous. This CDR3 comprises 14 residues. Germline CDR1 is MNHEY and CDR2 is SMNVEV (reference sequence). Trimming took 4 bases from V and 3 from J, leaving 10 bases between them. CDR3 bases: TGTGCCAGCAGTTCGGAACATCCCAATCAGCCCCAGCATTTT. This gives the protein CASSSEHPNQPQHF.

This clonotype was observed a few times. This sequence joins TRBV18 and TRBJ2-1, with D perhaps being TRBD1 or TRBD2 (5 bases each). The CDR3 has 16 residues. The germline gives CDR1 KGHSH, CDR2 LQKENI. The V end was cut by 1 base, the J end by 7 bases, with 17 bases between. The CDR3 region has the DNA TGTGCCAGCTCACCACAGGTTGGGGAGTCAGGGAATGAGCAGTTCTTC. This gives the protein CASSPQVGESGNEQFF.

The chain has TRBV4-2 and TRBJ2-1; tentatively, D is TRBD1 or TRBD2 (6 bases each). V was cut by 0 bases and J by 1 base, with 13 bases left in between. This CDR3 region has 17 residues. CDR1 is LGHNA, CDR2 YNFKEQ, per germline. In DNA form, the CDR3 reads TGTGCCAGCAGCCAAGAGGGGGGCGGGTTATCCTACAATGAGCAGTTCTTC. Translation: CASSQEGGGLSYNEQFF.

This chain links TRBV7-2 with TRBJ2-3, with D perhaps assigned TRBD1 or TRBD2 (5 bases each). The germline V and J ends were trimmed by 3 bases and 2 bases, with 12 bases remaining between them. This CDR3 region has 15 residues. Germline V gene lookup returns CDR1 SGHTA and CDR2 FQGNSA. The CDR3: CASSFPLGVTDTQYF. In DNA form, the CDR3 reads TGTGCCAGCAGCTTCCCATTGGGGGTCACAGATACGCAGTATTTT. The variable domain in full, completed from reference TRBV7-2 and TRBJ2-3, reads GAGVSQSPSNKVTEKGKDVELRCDPISGHTALYWYRQSLGQGLEFLIYFQGNSAPDKSGLPSDRFSAERTGGSVSTLTIQRTQQEDSAVYLCASSFPLGVTDTQYFGPGTRLTVL.

Only a few counts were recorded for this clonotype. The chain joins TRBV5-6 to TRBJ2-6, with 7 bases matching TRBD1. Germline CDR1 reads SGHDT; CDR2 reads YYEEEE. The CDR3 consists of 16 residues. Germline trimming cut 4 bases from V and 2 bases from J; bases unmatched to any gene: 6. Here the CDR3 reads CASSKTGRTGANVLTF. The CDR3 nucleotides read TGTGCCAGCAGCAAGACAGGGAGAACTGGGGCCAACGTCCTGACTTTC.

This clonotype has only a few counts. The V gene is TRBV2, the J gene TRBJ1-5, with D tentatively TRBD1 (5 bases). V was pared by 6 bases and J by 0 bases, with 12 bases between. This CDR3 region has 15 residues. CDR1 is SNHLY and CDR2 is FYNNEI in the germline V gene. CDR3 nucleotide sequence: TGTGCCAGCAGCGAACAGGAAAATAGCAATCAGCCCCAGCATTTT. This sequence encodes CASSEQENSNQPQHF.

The V and J genes are TRBV24-1 and TRBJ1-5, with D perhaps TRBD1 (5 bases). The CDR3 has 16 amino acids. The germline CDR1 and CDR2 sequences are KGHDR and SFDVKD. With 5 bases removed from V and 2 bases from J, the gap between germline ends came to 15 bases. The DNA of the CDR3 is TGTGCCACCAGTGCTGGGGCGAACCGTGGCAATCAGCCCCAGCATTTT. This encodes CATSAGANRGNQPQHF.

In its sample, this clonotype was seen many times. This chain links TRBV29-1 with TRBJ2-7, with D maybe TRBD1 (6 bases). CDR1 SQVTM and CDR2 ANQGSEA come from the germline V gene. Trimming took off 6 bases at V and 2 bases at J, with 14 bases between the two ends. The CDR3 extends over 13 amino acids. CDR3 sequence (DNA): TGCAGCGTGCTGACAGGATCTCCCTACGAGCAGTACTTC. This gives the protein CSVLTGSPYEQYF.

V and J are TRBV12-3 or TRBV12-4 and TRBJ1-4, with D possibly TRBD1 on 5 matching bases. The CDR3 spans 17 residues. Between the trimmed V and J ends, which lost 2 bases and 3 bases, there was a span of 16 bases. The CDR3, as DNA: TGTGCCAGCAGTTTAAGGGGTCAGGGCTTTGCTAATGAAAAACTGTTTTTT. It specifies CASSLRGQGFANEKLFF.

The chain is built from TRBV15 and TRBJ2-7; D remains unclear. This CDR3 has 15 amino acids. The germline gives CDR1 LNHNV, CDR2 YYDKDF (reference sequence). With 1 base removed from V and 0 bases from J, the gap between germline ends came to 10 bases. CDR3 in DNA: TGTGCCACCAGCAGAGGTCTTGGCAGCTCCTACGAGCAGTACTTC. As protein: CATSRGLGSSYEQYF.

This clonotype was recorded only once. The chain recombines TRBV19 with TRBJ1-2; D is uncertain. The V end was cut by 5 bases, the J end by 8 bases, with 18 bases between. The CDR3 runs to 14 residues. Germline assignment: CDR1 LNHDA and CDR2 SQIVND (reference sequence). CDR3 protein: CASSLRTVSVGYTF. The CDR3 nucleotides are TGTGCCAGTAGTCTCCGCACCGTTTCAGTGGGCTACACCTTC.

This clonotype has only a few counts. V is TRBV20-1 and J is TRBJ2-7; D possibly corresponds to TRBD2 (6 bases). CDR1 is DFQATT, CDR2 SNEGSKA, per germline (reference sequence). CDR3 length equals 10 residues. V was shortened by 1 base and J by 13 bases, with 11 bases between the two germline ends. The CDR3, as DNA: TGCAGTGCTAGAGCCCGGGACTTTTACTTC. Encoded protein: CSARARDFYF.

This clonotype occurred a few times. The chain links TRBV5-1 to TRBJ1-6; 9 bases are shared with TRBD1. The germline V gene encodes CDR1 SGHRS and CDR2 YFSETQ. The CDR3 is made up of 15 amino acids. V shed 4 bases, J shed 5 bases, and the junction held 4 bases outside the gene matches. CDR3 nucleotides: TGCGCCAGCAGCGTGGACAGGGGTGATAATTCACCCCTCCACTTT. Its translation: CASSVDRGDNSPLHF.

A few counts support this clonotype. The rearrangement joins TRBV7-2 to TRBJ2-7; TRBD2 aligns across 8 bases. In germline, CDR1 is SGHTA, CDR2 FQGNSA. Trimming at V came to 2 bases and at J to 1 base, leaving 1 base not matched to a gene. The CDR3 sequence is 14 residues long. The CDR3 region is CASSLIAGSYEQYF. In DNA, the CDR3 is TGTGCCAGCAGCTTAATAGCGGGGTCCTACGAGCAGTACTTC.

The CDR3 bases are TGTGCCAGCAGCCCCGGTTTCAATCAGCCCCAGCATTTT. Protein: CASSPGFNQPQHF. The chain uses TRBV5-6 and TRBJ1-5; D gene unclear. Looked up from germline, CDR1 is SGHDT and CDR2 is YYEEEE. V lost 4 bases, J lost 3 bases, and 8 bases lay in between. There are 13 residues in the CDR3.

The chain has TRBV20-1 and TRBJ2-5; 8 positions match TRBD1. Germline V lookup: CDR1 DFQATT, CDR2 SNEGSKA (reference sequence). Losses at the gene ends were 6 bases for V and 5 bases for J; bases not matched to a gene: 17. The CDR3 has 16 residues. The CDR3 sequence: CSATPPGGHLRETQYF. CDR3 sequence (DNA): TGCAGTGCAACCCCGCCAGGGGGCCATCTCCGGGAGACCCAGTACTTC.

This chain uses TRBV18 with TRBJ2-1; D is possibly TRBD1 or TRBD2 (5 bases each). This CDR3 is 14 amino acids long. Trimming took off 6 bases at V and 9 bases at J, with 18 bases between the two ends. The germline gives CDR1 KGHSH, CDR2 LQKENI. The CDR3 here is CASSQRDLSPEQFF. CDR3 DNA sequence: TGTGCCAGCTCCCAAAGGGACCTTTCCCCTGAGCAGTTCTTC.

This clonotype was seen ten or more times. The chain has TRBV29-1 and TRBJ2-1; TRBD2 matches at 8 bases. There are 16 residues in the CDR3. V lost 0 bases, J lost 2 bases, and 6 bases stayed unmatched. Germline V gene lookup returns CDR1 SQVTM and CDR2 ANQGSEA. The CDR3 reads CSVEDLTGGPYNEQFF. The CDR3 DNA sequence: TGCAGCGTTGAAGATCTGACGGGAGGGCCCTACAATGAGCAGTTCTTC.

The V gene is TRBV12-3 or TRBV12-4, the J gene TRBJ1-2, with 7 positions matching TRBD1. The CDR3 covers 15 residues. V trimming: 6 bases; J trimming: 7 bases; junction bases outside the gene matches: 14. This chain's CDR3 is CASSRDRASYRGYTF. For the CDR3, the DNA is TGTGCCAGCAGCCGGGACAGAGCCTCTTATCGTGGCTACACCTTC.

This clonotype was observed many times. The chain is built from TRBV4-3 and TRBJ2-2; D could derive from TRBD1 or TRBD2 (6 bases each). In germline, CDR1 is LGHNA, CDR2 YSLEER. Trimming removed 4 bases at V and 6 bases at J, with 18 bases between. CDR3 length: 16 residues. CDR3 nucleotides: TGCGCCAGCAGCCCCCTTGGTGGAGGGGGACCCGGGGAGCTGTTTTTT. The encoded protein is CASSPLGGGGPGELFF.

At least ten counts were recorded for this clonotype. The genes are TRBV20-1 and TRBJ2-5; no definite D call. Germline CDR1 DFQATT, CDR2 SNEGSKA (reference sequence). This CDR3 contains 12 residues. The V end was cut by 3 bases, the J end by 4 bases, with 9 bases between. The CDR3: CSASPGRETQYF. The CDR3 DNA follows: TGCAGTGCTAGTCCCGGTAGAGAGACCCAGTACTTC.

The chain employs TRBV19 and TRBJ2-1; D possibly corresponds to TRBD2 (6 bases). CDR1 is LNHDA and CDR2 is SQIVND in the germline V gene (reference sequence). V dropped 5 bases and J dropped 8 bases, with 13 bases sitting between them. This CDR3 has 13 residues. The chain's CDR3 is CASSPRTTDEQFF. The CDR3 DNA reads as TGTGCCAGTAGTCCTCGGACTACCGATGAGCAGTTCTTC.

This clonotype appeared many times. The chain links TRBV29-1 to TRBJ1-1; D is unclear. This CDR3 has 11 amino acids. Looked up from germline, CDR1 is SQVTM and CDR2 is ANQGSEA. The CDR3 DNA sequence: TGCAGGGGCCAGGTGAACACTGAAGCTTTCTTT. Its translation: CRGQVNTEAFF.

This clonotype was found a few times. The gene calls are TRBV5-4 and TRBJ2-1; D might be TRBD2 (6 bases). V lost 0 bases to trimming and J lost 2 bases, with 9 bases between them. This CDR3 region has 15 residues. CDR1 SGHNT and CDR2 YYREEE come from the germline V gene (reference sequence). The CDR3 here is CASSLGAGPYNEQFF. Written as DNA, the CDR3 is TGTGCCAGCAGCTTGGGTGCGGGACCCTACAATGAGCAGTTCTTC. The full variable domain, rest sourced from reference TRBV5-4 and TRBJ2-1, is ETGVTQSPTHLIKTRGQQVTLRCSSQSGHNTVSWYQQALGQGPQFIFQYYREEENGRGNFPPRFSGLQFPNYSSELNVNALELDDSALYLCASSLGAGPYNEQFFGPGTRLTVL.

The CDR3 sequence is CSVLGVAYEQYF. In nucleotides, the CDR3 is TGCAGCGTGTTAGGGGTTGCCTACGAGCAGTACTTC. V and J are TRBV29-1 and TRBJ2-7; TRBD1 might be the D (5 bases). The CDR3 is 12 amino acids. Germline CDR1 reads SQVTM; CDR2 reads ANQGSEA. V gave up 6 bases and J gave up 2 bases, with 11 bases separating them.

J is TRBJ2-1 and V is TRBV12-3 or TRBV12-4; 10 bases line up with TRBD2. This CDR3 is 15 amino acids long. With V trimmed by 5 bases and J by 2 bases, 3 bases remained unmatched. The CDR3: CASSMSGRAYNEQFF. The CDR3 nucleotides read TGTGCCAGCAGTATGAGCGGGAGGGCCTACAATGAGCAGTTCTTC.

This sequence joins TRBV7-3 and TRBJ2-1, with TRBD2 identical over 11 bases. The CDR3 totals 16 residues. Germline V gene lookup returns CDR1 SGHTA and CDR2 FQGTGA. The junction had 7 bases not matched to a gene; V was cut back by 1 base and J by 8 bases. The CDR3 region is CASSLRLAGSFDEQFF. CDR3 in DNA: TGTGCCAGCAGCTTAAGACTAGCGGGGTCTTTCGATGAGCAGTTCTTC.

The chain has TRBV28 and TRBJ1-4; perhaps TRBD1 as D (6 bases). Germline V CDR1 and CDR2: MDHEN, SYDVKM. Trimming pared 4 bases from V and 7 bases from J, leaving 13 bases between. The CDR3 extends over 14 amino acids. The CDR3 DNA reads TGTGCCAGCAGTTACAGGGTTGGGGCTGAAAAACTGTTTTTT. Its protein product is CASSYRVGAEKLFF.

This clonotype was picked up a small number of times. The chain employs TRBV3-1 and TRBJ2-7; D perhaps matches TRBD2 (5 bases). This CDR3 has 16 residues. Deletions cut 0 bases from V and 5 bases from J, with 17 bases between. From germline, CDR1 is LGHDT and CDR2 YNNKEL (reference sequence). CDR3 loop: CASSQEWLAPDDEQYF. In DNA, the CDR3 is TGTGCCAGCAGCCAAGAGTGGCTAGCCCCCGATGACGAGCAGTACTTC.

The genes are TRBV6-1 and TRBJ2-1, with 7 bases matching TRBD1. This CDR3 has 13 residues. The germline V gene has CDR1 MNHNS and CDR2 SASEGT. With 11 bases clipped from V and 0 bases from J, the junction kept 4 bases outside the gene matches. CDR3 nucleotides: TGTGCCGAAGGGACAGCCTCCTACAATGAGCAGTTCTTC. Its translation: CAEGTASYNEQFF.

The rearrangement joins TRBV2 to TRBJ2-1, with TRBD2 matching over 9 bases. CDR1 and CDR2 from the germline V gene are SNHLY and FYNNEI. Trimming cost V 5 bases and J 6 bases; bases outside gene matches: 17. The CDR3 covers 18 residues. The CDR3 region is CASSRGQISSGISNEQFF. In DNA, the CDR3 is TGTGCCAGCAGTAGGGGACAGATTTCTAGCGGGATCTCCAATGAGCAGTTCTTC.